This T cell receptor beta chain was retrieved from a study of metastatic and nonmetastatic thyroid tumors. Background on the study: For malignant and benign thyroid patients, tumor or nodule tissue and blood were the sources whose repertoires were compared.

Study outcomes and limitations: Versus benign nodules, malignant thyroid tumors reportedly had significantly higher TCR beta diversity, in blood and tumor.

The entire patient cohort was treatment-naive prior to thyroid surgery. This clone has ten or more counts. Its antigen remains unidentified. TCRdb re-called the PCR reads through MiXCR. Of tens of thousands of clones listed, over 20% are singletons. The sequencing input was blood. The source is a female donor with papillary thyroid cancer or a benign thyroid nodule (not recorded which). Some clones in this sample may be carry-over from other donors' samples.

This chain's CDR3 is CAWKTPAGTDTQYF. The CDR3 DNA is TGTGCCTGGAAAACTCCCGCCGGCACAGATACGCAGTATTTT. The rearrangement links TRBV30 to TRBJ2-3; D gene uncertain. V was clipped by 4 bases and J by 1 base, with 12 bases between them. This CDR3 has 14 residues. The germline V gene encodes CDR1 GTSNPN and CDR2 SVGIG (reference sequence).